This T cell receptor (beta chain) was sequenced for a study of T cell responses to AZD1222 COVID-19 vaccine. Regarding this clone: The antigen is not known.

Germline V gene sequence: CDR1 SQVTM, CDR2 ANQGSEA. The CDR3 consists of 14 residues. The V and J ends lost 4 bases and 6 bases, in that order; junction bases with no gene match: 12. Whole-study findings and limits: White British donors predominated, females outnumbered males, and clonal diversity was possibly underestimated. Increased Spike-specific TCR breadth and depth were observed after two AZD1222 doses.

Data came from immunoSEQ multiplex PCR; TCRdb stores just in-frame clones and leaves some out. The repertoire consists of under 200,000 clones, with around nine tenths occurring once and the leading ten covering approximately 5.7%. This TCR was sampled from an adult in good health. Specimen: peripheral blood, collected on day 0 of AZD1222 vaccination. V and J are TRBV29-1 and TRBJ2-7, with TRBD1 matching over 7 bases. The CDR3: CSVGVTGSSAEQYF. CDR3 DNA sequence: TGCAGCGTTGGGGTGACAGGGAGTTCGGCCGAGCAGTACTTC.